Listed below are T cell receptor beta chains from one sample, sequenced in a study of OX40 agonist ivuxolimab in advanced cancers. Assay used: immunoSEQ multiplex PCR; TCRdb lists only in-frame clones, some missing. The sample includes around 36,000 clones, about 88% of them seen just once. Source: CD4+ or CD8+ T cells sorted from blood, taken in a trial of the OX40 agonist ivuxolimab. These receptors were taken from an adult with an advanced solid tumor such as melanoma, head and neck, liver or kidney cancer. Each CDR3 is given with its conserved first and last residue.

TRBJ1-1 | TRBV2 | CASGGNRQGVVDTEAFF
TRBJ1-1 | TRBV6-5 | CASRPISQGYTEAFF
TRBJ2-3 | TRBV4-1 | CASSQENSPNTQYF
TRBJ1-2 | TRBV27 | CASSLSNPGNYGYTF
TRBJ1-5 | TRBV19 | CASSVTMGAEPQHF
TRBJ2-5 | TRBV27 | CASSLLSRLGVAETQYF
TRBJ1-1 | TRBV4-2 | CASSQDLGSDTEAFF
TRBJ1-5 | TRBV19 | CAKPMSGEHF
TRBJ1-4 | TRBV5-1 | CASSLNSGREVNEKLFF
TRBJ2-1 | TRBV4-1 | CASSQTSGDYNEQFF
TRBJ2-7 | TRBV6-4 | CASSDSPAGEDEQYF
TRBJ2-5 | TRBV7-9 | CASSAPMGSEETQYF
TRBJ2-3 | TRBV29-1 | CSVDETGRADTQYF
TRBJ2-3 | TRBV4-1 | CASSQDKPGDTQYF
TRBJ1-2 | TRBV30 | CAWISGAANYGYTF
TRBJ2-1 | TRBV4-3 | CASSQGPGQPNNEQFF
TRBJ2-5 | TRBV7-9 | CASSSWERGVQETQYF
TRBJ1-1 | TRBV27 | CASSLSWQSLNTEAFF
TRBJ1-2 | TRBV7-2 | CARNGGANYGYTF
TRBJ2-1 | TRBV6-6 | CASSYSMLAGGQQFF
TRBJ1-1 | TRBV9 | CASSLGGMNTEAFF
TRBJ1-1 | TRBV5-4 | CASSSDDYLGAFF
TRBJ2-3 | TRBV4-1 | CASRRTRESTDTQYF
TRBJ1-1 | TRBV2 | CASVTGGMNTEAFF
TRBJ1-1 | TRBV4-2 | CASSPATGGLNTEAFF
TRBJ1-2 | TRBV5-1 | CASSPSRSAGYGYTF
TRBJ1-1 | TRBV25-1 | CASSEAAGVLNTEAFF
TRBJ2-1 | TRBV2 | CASRASGSSYNEQFF
TRBJ2-1 | TRBV6-5 | CASSPGGNEQFF
TRBJ1-2 | TRBV2 | CASRRGGPYGYTF
TRBJ1-4 | TRBV4-3 | CASSRSVSDRDEKLFF
TRBJ2-3 | TRBV2 | CATLGTSGSTDTQYF
TRBJ2-2 | TRBV27 | CASSFWGNTGELFF
TRBJ1-2 | TRBV19 | CASSPRWDGYGYTF
TRBJ1-4 | TRBV15 | CATSRARTGVSNEKLFF
TRBJ2-7 | TRBV27 | CASSPFQGYEQYF
TRBJ2-7 | TRBV7-9 | CASSPGRKYEQYF
TRBJ2-7 | TRBV30 | CAWERGTAGRPYEQYF
TRBJ2-1 | TRBV2 | CATSFGEQFF
TRBJ1-4 | TRBV7-9 | CASSLGSNEKLFF
TRBJ2-7 | TRBV5-4 | CASSFGVGGSEQYF
TRBJ2-7 | TRBV19 | CASSGLGLYSYEQYF
TRBJ2-5 | TRBV6-5 | CASRGTDSNQETQYF
TRBJ1-1 | TRBV28 | CASSFFNRGRDTEAFF